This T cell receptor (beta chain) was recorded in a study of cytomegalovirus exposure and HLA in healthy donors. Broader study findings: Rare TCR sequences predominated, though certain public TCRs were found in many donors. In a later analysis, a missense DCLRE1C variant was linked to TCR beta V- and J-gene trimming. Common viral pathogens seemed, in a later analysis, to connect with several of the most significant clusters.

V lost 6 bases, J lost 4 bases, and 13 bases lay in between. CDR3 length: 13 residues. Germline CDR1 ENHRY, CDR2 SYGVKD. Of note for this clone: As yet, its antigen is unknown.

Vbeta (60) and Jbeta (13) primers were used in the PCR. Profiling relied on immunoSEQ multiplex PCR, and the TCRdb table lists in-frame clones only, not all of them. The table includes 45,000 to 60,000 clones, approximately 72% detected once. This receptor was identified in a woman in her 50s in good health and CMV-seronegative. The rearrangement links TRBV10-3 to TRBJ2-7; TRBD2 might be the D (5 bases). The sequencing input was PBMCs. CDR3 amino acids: CAISEGDLYEQYF. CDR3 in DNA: TGTGCCATCAGCGAGGGAGACCTTTACGAGCAGTACTTC.